This T cell receptor (beta chain) was retrieved from a study of multiple sclerosis patients with progressive multifocal leukoencephalopathy. Findings and caveats of the study: Less diverse TRB repertoires were suggested in most PML patients.

The V end was cut by 6 bases, the J end by 4 bases, with 19 bases between. The CDR3 consists of 15 residues. Germline-derived CDR1 and CDR2 are MNHNS and SASEGT. Regarding time point: time of PML onset. After about 15 to 56 months on natalizumab, the natalizumab-treated patients developed PML. All patients had prior interferon beta, and all PML patients were female. Note on this clone: The antigen remains undetermined.

The data were produced by immunoSEQ multiplex PCR, yet TCRdb's version contains in-frame clones alone and is incomplete. The sample carries fewer than 35,000 clones, approximately 84% recorded once. Specimen: PBMCs, collected from a patient treated with natalizumab. The chain joins TRBV6-1 to TRBJ2-7; no definite D call. The sequence derives from a human donor with progressive multifocal leukoencephalopathy. The CDR3 sequence is CASSSDGIMAYEQYF. CDR3 DNA sequence: TGTGCCAGCAGCTCGGACGGCATTATGGCATACGAGCAGTACTTC.